This TCR beta chain comes out of a study of blood T cell repertoires in COVID-19. This clone came up once. This study enrolled people aged about 18 to 100 from around 26 US geographic areas. Recovered status in Cohort 3 required two negative PCRs, clearance, or symptom resolution. The CDR3 is 14 residues long. With V trimmed by 4 bases and J by 5 bases, 0 bases remained unmatched. Germline V gives CDR1 SGHVS, CDR2 FQNEAQ. Clones were read by immunoSEQ multiplex PCR, and TCRdb kept only the in-frame ones, dropping some. The table lists fewer than 450,000 clones, roughly 87% of them singletons, with roughly 0.94% in the top ten.

The sequencing input was PBMCs or T cells enriched from blood (not recorded which). This clonotype was sampled from a woman aged 25-40 years who had recovered from COVID-19. The rearrangement links TRBV7-8 to TRBJ2-2, with 11 bases lining up with TRBD1. In DNA, the CDR3 is TGTGCCAGCAGCTGGGACAGGGGGACCGGGGAGCTGTTTTTT. Its translation: CASSWDRGTGELFF.